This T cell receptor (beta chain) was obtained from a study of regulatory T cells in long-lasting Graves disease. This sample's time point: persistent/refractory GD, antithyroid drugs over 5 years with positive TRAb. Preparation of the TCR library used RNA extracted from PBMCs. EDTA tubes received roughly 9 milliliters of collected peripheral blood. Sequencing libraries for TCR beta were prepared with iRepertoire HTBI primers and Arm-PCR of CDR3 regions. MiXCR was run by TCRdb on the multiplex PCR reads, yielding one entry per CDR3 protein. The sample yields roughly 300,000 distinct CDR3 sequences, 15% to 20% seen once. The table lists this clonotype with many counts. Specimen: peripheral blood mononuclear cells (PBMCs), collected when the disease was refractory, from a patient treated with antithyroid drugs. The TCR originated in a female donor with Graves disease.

As DNA, the CDR3 is TGTGCCAGCAGCTTAGACGAAACAGGGGGCTCTCATGGCTACACCTTC. It codes for CASSLDETGGSHGYTF. V gene TRBV11-3 combines with J gene TRBJ1-2; 9 nucleotides line up with TRBD1. This CDR3 has 16 amino acids. The junction had 8 bases not matched to a gene; V was cut back by 0 bases and J by 6 bases. Germline CDR1 is SGHNT and CDR2 is YENEEA.